This is a list of T cell receptor beta chains from one sample in a study of blood T cell repertoires in COVID-19. The data were produced by immunoSEQ multiplex PCR, yet TCRdb's version contains in-frame clones alone and is incomplete. The sample consists of about 230,000 clones, around four fifths of them appearing once. Sequenced: peripheral blood. The receptors were gathered from a woman in her 70s with active or convalescent COVID-19. CDR3s include the opening cysteine and the closing phenylalanine or tryptophan. The D gene is left open where the match is weak. Clone size is not always given. Where it is, it says once, few, many or a class for expanded clones.

clone size,V gene,J gene,D gene,CDR3 protein,CDR3 DNA
.,TRBV11-2,TRBJ2-7,TRBD2,CASSLDGLTSGRWTYEQYF,TGTGCCAGCAGCTTAGATGGCCTTACTAGCGGGAGGTGGACCTACGAGCAGTACTTC
.,TRBV9,TRBJ2-2,.,CASSVAGIGELFF,TGTGCCAGCAGCGTAGCAGGGATCGGGGAGCTGTTTTTT
.,TRBV5-1,TRBJ1-1,.,CASSFSGVTEAFF,TGCGCCAGCAGCTTTTCAGGGGTCACTGAAGCTTTCTTT
.,TRBV27,TRBJ2-3,.,CASSQVVSTDTQYF,TGTGCCAGCAGTCAAGTAGTCAGCACAGATACGCAGTATTTT
.,TRBV4-1,TRBJ1-2,.,CASSQGEGGNYGYTF,TGCGCCAGCAGCCAGGGAGAAGGGGGTAACTATGGCTACACCTTC
.,TRBV3-1/TRBV3-2,TRBJ2-5,.,CASSQMGRVETQYF,TGTGCCAGCAGCCAAATGGGCAGGGTCGAGACCCAGTACTTC
.,TRBV5-1,TRBJ1-4,.,CASSFGSTTNEKLFF,TGCGCCAGCAGCTTCGGGAGCACAACTAATGAAAAACTGTTTTTT
.,TRBV5-1,TRBJ1-4,TRBD1,CASRSTGTANEKLFF,TGCGCCAGCAGGTCAACCGGGACAGCAAATGAAAAACTGTTTTTT
.,TRBV11-2,TRBJ1-1,.,CASSPRREEMWAFF,TGTGCCAGCAGCCCCCGCCGCGAGGAAATGTGGGCTTTCTTT
.,TRBV7-3,TRBJ1-2,.,CASSLGETAGLSYTF,TGTGCCAGCAGCTTAGGGGAGACGGCTGGTTTGAGCTACACCTTC
.,TRBV7-9,TRBJ2-7,.,CASSLQGISSYEQYF,TGTGCCAGCAGCTTACAGGGGATTAGCTCCTACGAGCAGTACTTC
.,TRBV7-6,TRBJ2-1,.,CASSLGAGDYNEQFF,TGTGCCAGCAGCTTAGGGGCCGGGGACTACAATGAGCAGTTCTTC
.,TRBV2,TRBJ2-3,.,CASLGRQGSSTDTQYF,TGTGCCAGCCTCGGGCGTCAGGGGTCTAGCACAGATACGCAGTATTTT
.,TRBV10-3,TRBJ2-5,.,CAIAALVQETQYF,TGTGCCATCGCGGCGCTAGTTCAAGAGACCCAGTACTTC
.,TRBV10-3,TRBJ2-7,TRBD2,CATTSGAPYEQYF,TGTGCCACCACTAGCGGGGCTCCCTACGAGCAGTACTTC
.,TRBV5-5,TRBJ2-3,.,CASSHYSDTQYF,TGTGCCAGCAGCCACTACTCAGATACGCAGTATTTT
.,TRBV7-6,TRBJ1-1,.,CASTEGTQNTEAFF,TGTGCCAGCACCGAGGGGACACAGAACACTGAAGCTTTCTTT
.,TRBV28,TRBJ2-3,TRBD2,CASSSPAGGTDTQYF,TGTGCCAGCAGTTCCCCAGCGGGGGGGACAGATACGCAGTATTTT
once,TRBV29-1,TRBJ1-5,.,CSVQDSNQPQHF,TGCAGCGTCCAGGATAGCAATCAGCCCCAGCATTTT
.,TRBV5-5,TRBJ1-3,.,CASSPTAGNTIYF,TGTGCCAGCAGCCCGACAGCTGGAAACACCATATATTTT
.,TRBV7-2,TRBJ1-2,.,CASSLLQNYGYTF,TGTGCCAGCAGCTTACTACAGAACTATGGCTACACCTTC
.,TRBV5-1,TRBJ2-1,TRBD1,CASKDGTGGHNEQFF,TGCGCCAGCAAAGACGGGACAGGGGGCCACAATGAGCAGTTCTTC
once,TRBV29-1,TRBJ1-2,.,CSVERERGGGYTF,TGCAGCGTTGAACGTGAAAGGGGGGGCGGCTACACCTTC
.,TRBV3-1/TRBV3-2,TRBJ2-7,TRBD2,CASGRAGGSYEQYF,TGTGCCAGCGGCCGGGCGGGAGGGTCCTACGAGCAGTACTTC
.,TRBV7-9,TRBJ2-1,TRBD2,CASSLVRRGGRSGEFF,TGTGCCAGCAGCTTAGTCAGGCGGGGGGGCCGGTCAGGAGAGTTCTTC
.,TRBV5-4,TRBJ2-7,.,CASSQTVTVSYEQYF,TGTGCCAGCAGCCAGACAGTTACAGTTTCCTACGAGCAGTACTTC
.,TRBV6-2/TRBV6-3,TRBJ2-2,.,CASIPYRGYGTGELFF,TGTGCCAGCATCCCTTATCGAGGGTATGGGACCGGGGAGCTGTTTTTT
.,TRBV19,TRBJ2-7,TRBD1,CASSPGQGLGEQYF,TGTGCCAGTAGCCCCGGACAGGGTTTGGGCGAGCAGTACTTC
.,TRBV7-9,TRBJ1-1,TRBD1,CASSHAGTGAEAFF,TGTGCCAGCAGCCACGCCGGGACAGGCGCTGAAGCTTTCTTT
.,TRBV11-2,TRBJ1-6,TRBD1,CASSLSGGGGPLHF,TGTGCCAGCAGCTTATCAGGGGGCGGAGGACCCCTCCACTTT
.,TRBV6-2/TRBV6-3,TRBJ2-5,.,CASSYGAEETQYF,TGTGCCAGCAGTTATGGGGCGGAAGAGACCCAGTACTTC
.,TRBV5-1,TRBJ2-5,TRBD2,CASSLEASGRRQYF,TGCGCCAGCAGCTTGGAGGCTAGCGGGAGACGGCAGTACTTC